These T cell receptor beta chains were read from a single sample in a study of cytomegalovirus exposure and HLA in healthy donors. Clones were sequenced by immunoSEQ multiplex PCR, and TCRdb holds only the in-frame ones, with some missing. The sample has 160,000 or so clones; 75% to 85% are singletons. The sequencing sample was made of PBMCs. These receptors were taken from a woman in her forties or fifties in good health and CMV-seronegative. Each CDR3 is given with its conserved first and last residue. The D gene is left open where the match is weak. Clone size is stated in some rows and not others, as once, few, many or a class when expanded.

D: TRBD2
V: TRBV5-1
J: TRBJ2-1
size: -
DNA: TGCGCCAGCAGCTTGGGCCTAGCGGGAGGGCCCGGCAATGAGCAGTTCTTC
CDR3: CASSLGLAGGPGNEQFF

D: -
V: TRBV28
J: TRBJ1-2
size: -
DNA: TGTGCCATCTTTAGTGGACACAACTATGGCTACACCTTC
CDR3: CAIFSGHNYGYTF

D: -
V: TRBV15
J: TRBJ2-7
size: -
DNA: TGTGCCACCAGCAGAGGTACAGGGACCTTGTACTTC
CDR3: CATSRGTGTLYF

D: -
V: TRBV4-2
J: TRBJ2-1
size: -
DNA: TGTGCCAGCAGCCAAGAACCCGAGACAGGCGCTGACGATTACAATGAGCAGTTCTTC
CDR3: CASSQEPETGADDYNEQFF

D: -
V: TRBV11-2
J: TRBJ1-1
size: -
DNA: TGTGCCAGCAGCTTAGGGAGGGGAGCTGAAGCTTTCTTT
CDR3: CASSLGRGAEAFF

D: TRBD2
V: TRBV30
J: TRBJ2-2
size: -
DNA: TGTGCCTGGAGTGTTGGACTAGCGAACACCGGGGAGCTGTTTTTT
CDR3: CAWSVGLANTGELFF

D: TRBD1
V: TRBV11-3
J: TRBJ2-3
size: -
DNA: TGTGCCAGCAGCGCCCGACAGGGTAACACAGATACGCAGTATTTT
CDR3: CASSARQGNTDTQYF

D: -
V: TRBV5-6
J: TRBJ1-4
size: -
DNA: TGTGCCAGCAGCCTCCTCACTGCAACTAATGAAAAACTGTTTTTT
CDR3: CASSLLTATNEKLFF

D: TRBD2
V: TRBV11-2
J: TRBJ2-2
size: -
DNA: TGTGCCAGCAGCTTATTGGGCGGGGGGGCCTGGGAGCTGTTTTTT
CDR3: CASSLLGGGAWELFF

D: TRBD1
V: TRBV4-3
J: TRBJ2-5
size: few
DNA: TGCGCCAGCAGCCTGGACAGGGGGGTGGAGACCCAGTACTTC
CDR3: CASSLDRGVETQYF

D: TRBD1
V: TRBV19
J: TRBJ1-5
size: -
DNA: TGTGCCAGTAGTTCCACAGGGGGAGAAGGGCAGCCCCAGCATTTT
CDR3: CASSSTGGEGQPQHF

D: -
V: TRBV7-9
J: TRBJ2-3
size: -
DNA: TGTGCCAGCAGCTTAGTAGGCGGGGCCGGCACAGATACGCAGTATTTT
CDR3: CASSLVGGAGTDTQYF

D: TRBD1
V: TRBV11-2
J: TRBJ2-2
size: once
DNA: TGTGCCAGCAGCCGATGGACAGGGGGCACCGGGGAGCTGTTTTTT
CDR3: CASSRWTGGTGELFF